Listed below are T cell receptor beta chains from one sample, sequenced in a study of blood T cell repertoires in COVID-19. Some clones are missing from TCRdb's copy, which holds only in-frame ones; the method was immunoSEQ multiplex PCR. This table has roughly 370,000 clones, about 86% appearing once. Material: PBMCs or T cells enriched from blood (not recorded which). The receptor set was obtained from a woman aged 45 to 65 who had recovered from COVID-19. Both conserved end residues are part of each CDR3. D genes are given only for firm matches. Clone size is shown for a subset of rows, as once, few, many or a class of expanded clone.

j_gene: TRBJ1-5
d_gene: -
v_gene: TRBV11-1
abundance: -
CDR3aa: CASSLGPSEQPQHF
CDR3nt: TGTGCCAGCAGCTTAGGCCCTTCTGAGCAGCCCCAGCATTTT

j_gene: TRBJ1-2
d_gene: -
v_gene: TRBV13
abundance: -
CDR3aa: CASSEGVANYGYTF
CDR3nt: TGTGCCAGCAGCGAAGGAGTAGCTAACTATGGCTACACCTTC

j_gene: TRBJ1-3
d_gene: -
v_gene: TRBV2
abundance: -
CDR3aa: CASSGGDSGNTIYF
CDR3nt: TGTGCCAGCAGCGGAGGGGACTCTGGAAACACCATATATTTT

j_gene: TRBJ1-4
d_gene: -
v_gene: TRBV5-1
abundance: -
CDR3aa: CASSARDSNEKLFF
CDR3nt: TGCGCCAGCAGCGCACGAGACAGTAATGAAAAACTGTTTTTT

j_gene: TRBJ1-2
d_gene: -
v_gene: TRBV5-6
abundance: once
CDR3aa: CASSLDRTRGPGYTF
CDR3nt: TGTGCCAGCAGCTTGGATCGAACAAGAGGCCCTGGCTACACCTTC

j_gene: TRBJ2-3
d_gene: TRBD1
v_gene: TRBV7-2
abundance: -
CDR3aa: CASSFPTGVTDTQYF
CDR3nt: TGTGCCAGCAGCTTTCCAACAGGGGTGACAGATACGCAGTATTTT

j_gene: TRBJ1-3
d_gene: TRBD1
v_gene: TRBV7-9
abundance: -
CDR3aa: CASSAAGQGAPGNTIYF
CDR3nt: TGTGCCAGCAGCGCGGCGGGACAGGGGGCACCTGGAAACACCATATATTTT

j_gene: TRBJ2-7
d_gene: TRBD1
v_gene: TRBV5-1
abundance: -
CDR3aa: CASRIQTGGEYEQYF
CDR3nt: TGCGCCAGCAGGATTCAGACAGGGGGAGAATACGAGCAGTACTTC

j_gene: TRBJ2-7
d_gene: -
v_gene: TRBV18
abundance: once
CDR3aa: CASSPFTSGPYEQYF
CDR3nt: TGTGCCAGCTCACCATTTACTAGTGGTCCCTACGAGCAGTACTTC

j_gene: TRBJ2-7
d_gene: TRBD2
v_gene: TRBV28
abundance: -
CDR3aa: CASMGGGHSYEQYF
CDR3nt: TGTGCCAGCATGGGCGGGGGGCACTCCTACGAGCAGTACTTC

j_gene: TRBJ1-2
d_gene: -
v_gene: TRBV4-3
abundance: -
CDR3aa: CASSQDAGSYGYTF
CDR3nt: TGCGCCAGCAGCCAAGATGCCGGGTCCTATGGCTACACCTTC

j_gene: TRBJ2-1
d_gene: TRBD2
v_gene: TRBV3-1/TRBV3-2
abundance: -
CDR3aa: CASSQPGLASEQFF
CDR3nt: TGTGCCAGCAGCCAGCCCGGACTAGCCTCTGAGCAGTTCTTC

j_gene: TRBJ2-2
d_gene: TRBD2
v_gene: TRBV7-6
abundance: -
CDR3aa: CASSLASLAGNTGELFF
CDR3nt: TGTGCCAGCAGCTTAGCGTCCCTAGCGGGGAACACCGGGGAGCTGTTTTTT

j_gene: TRBJ1-1
d_gene: -
v_gene: TRBV2
abundance: -
CDR3aa: CASRTELNTEAFF
CDR3nt: TGTGCCAGCAGAACAGAATTGAACACTGAAGCTTTCTTT

j_gene: TRBJ2-5
d_gene: -
v_gene: TRBV25-1
abundance: once
CDR3aa: CASSEIREPEETQYF
CDR3nt: TGTGCCAGCAGTGAAATCAGGGAACCAGAGGAGACCCAGTACTTC

j_gene: TRBJ2-6
d_gene: -
v_gene: TRBV7-2
abundance: -
CDR3aa: CASSLVRAGANVLTF
CDR3nt: TGTGCCAGCAGCTTAGTCAGGGCTGGGGCCAACGTCCTGACTTTC

j_gene: TRBJ2-3
d_gene: -
v_gene: TRBV5-1
abundance: -
CDR3aa: CASSLIPGGGTDTQYF
CDR3nt: TGCGCCAGCAGCCTCATCCCCGGGGGTGGCACAGATACGCAGTATTTT

j_gene: TRBJ1-3
d_gene: -
v_gene: TRBV30
abundance: -
CDR3aa: CAWTHRNTIYF
CDR3nt: TGTGCCTGGACCCATCGAAACACCATATATTTT

j_gene: TRBJ1-1
d_gene: -
v_gene: TRBV7-8
abundance: -
CDR3aa: CASRDYQGTEAFF
CDR3nt: TGTGCCAGCAGAGATTATCAGGGCACTGAAGCTTTCTTT

j_gene: TRBJ2-1
d_gene: -
v_gene: TRBV7-9
abundance: -
CDR3aa: CASSLSGGYNEQFF
CDR3nt: TGTGCCAGCAGCTTAAGTGGCGGGTACAATGAGCAGTTCTTC

j_gene: TRBJ1-5
d_gene: -
v_gene: TRBV7-9
abundance: few
CDR3aa: CASSLGQGPNQPQHF
CDR3nt: TGTGCCAGCAGCTTAGGGCAGGGTCCCAATCAGCCCCAGCATTTT

j_gene: TRBJ1-4
d_gene: TRBD1
v_gene: TRBV4-3
abundance: -
CDR3aa: CASSQDLLAGGYEKLFF
CDR3nt: TGCGCCAGCAGCCAAGATCTTCTGGCAGGGGGATATGAAAAACTGTTTTTT

j_gene: TRBJ2-5
d_gene: TRBD2
v_gene: TRBV9
abundance: -
CDR3aa: CASSVGLAGGRTQYF
CDR3nt: TGTGCCAGCAGCGTCGGACTAGCGGGGGGGCGGACCCAGTACTTC

j_gene: TRBJ2-2
d_gene: TRBD2
v_gene: TRBV19
abundance: few
CDR3aa: CASSTGLASTGELFF
CDR3nt: TGTGCCAGTAGTACGGGACTAGCAAGCACCGGGGAGCTGTTTTTT

j_gene: TRBJ2-2
d_gene: TRBD2
v_gene: TRBV5-4
abundance: -
CDR3aa: CASSRQGGGFDTGELFF
CDR3nt: TGTGCCAGCAGCCGTCAAGGCGGGGGGTTTGACACCGGGGAGCTGTTTTTT

j_gene: TRBJ1-2
d_gene: TRBD1
v_gene: TRBV18
abundance: -
CDR3aa: CASSPGQAPHYGYTF
CDR3nt: TGTGCCAGCTCACCGGGACAGGCTCCCCACTATGGCTACACCTTC

j_gene: TRBJ1-4
d_gene: -
v_gene: TRBV7-8
abundance: -
CDR3aa: CASRPGVAEKLFF
CDR3nt: TGTGCCAGCAGACCAGGGGTTGCTGAAAAACTGTTTTTT

j_gene: TRBJ2-2
d_gene: -
v_gene: TRBV7-9
abundance: -
CDR3aa: CASSSRSGNTGELFF
CDR3nt: TGTGCCAGCAGCTCGAGGAGCGGTAACACCGGGGAGCTGTTTTTT

j_gene: TRBJ1-2
d_gene: -
v_gene: TRBV7-9
abundance: once
CDR3aa: CASSSTNYGYTF
CDR3nt: TGTGCCAGCAGCTCAACTAATTATGGCTACACCTTC

j_gene: TRBJ1-5
d_gene: -
v_gene: TRBV19
abundance: -
CDR3aa: CASKVRANQPQHF
CDR3nt: TGTGCCAGTAAAGTGAGAGCCAATCAGCCCCAGCATTTT

j_gene: TRBJ1-2
d_gene: -
v_gene: TRBV10-3
abundance: -
CDR3aa: CAISVVGDPDYTF
CDR3nt: TGTGCCATCAGTGTAGTGGGAGACCCCGACTACACCTTC

j_gene: TRBJ2-3
d_gene: TRBD1
v_gene: TRBV6-1
abundance: -
CDR3aa: CASSAETGRLTDTQYF
CDR3nt: TGTGCCAGCAGTGCCGAGACAGGGCGACTCACAGATACGCAGTATTTT

j_gene: TRBJ1-1
d_gene: TRBD1
v_gene: TRBV2
abundance: once
CDR3aa: CASDRGATEAFF
CDR3nt: TGTGCCAGCGACAGGGGGGCCACTGAAGCTTTCTTT

j_gene: TRBJ1-4
d_gene: -
v_gene: TRBV6-5
abundance: -
CDR3aa: CASRTGPGEKLFF
CDR3nt: TGTGCCAGCAGGACAGGTCCAGGGGAAAAACTGTTTTTT

j_gene: TRBJ1-1
d_gene: -
v_gene: TRBV6-2/TRBV6-3
abundance: once
CDR3aa: CASSYTDRNTEAFF
CDR3nt: TGTGCCAGCAGTTACACGGACAGAAACACTGAAGCTTTCTTT

j_gene: TRBJ1-6
d_gene: -
v_gene: TRBV5-1
abundance: -
CDR3aa: CASSLGRGSQSPLHF
CDR3nt: TGCGCCAGCAGCTTGGGGCGGGGATCCCAATCACCCCTCCACTTT

j_gene: TRBJ2-1
d_gene: TRBD2
v_gene: TRBV15
abundance: -
CDR3aa: CATSGFTSGGTSSYNEQFF
CDR3nt: TGTGCCACCAGCGGGTTTACTAGCGGGGGGACGAGCTCCTACAATGAGCAGTTCTTC

j_gene: TRBJ2-1
d_gene: -
v_gene: TRBV7-2
abundance: -
CDR3aa: CASSLGRAGHNEQFF
CDR3nt: TGTGCCAGCAGCTTAGGCCGGGCGGGCCACAATGAGCAGTTCTTC

j_gene: TRBJ1-1
d_gene: TRBD1
v_gene: TRBV19
abundance: -
CDR3aa: CASSIGGGLILDTEAFF
CDR3nt: TGTGCCAGTAGTATAGGAGGGGGCTTAATTCTCGACACTGAAGCTTTCTTT

j_gene: TRBJ1-1
d_gene: -
v_gene: TRBV7-9
abundance: -
CDR3aa: CASSLLISGAVAFF
CDR3nt: TGTGCCAGCAGCTTACTAATTAGTGGGGCAGTAGCTTTCTTT

j_gene: TRBJ2-1
d_gene: -
v_gene: TRBV6-5
abundance: -
CDR3aa: CASSPDRPFHNEQFF
CDR3nt: TGTGCCAGCAGTCCCGACAGGCCTTTCCACAATGAGCAGTTCTTC

j_gene: TRBJ2-7
d_gene: -
v_gene: TRBV5-4
abundance: -
CDR3aa: CASSFSTASSYEQYF
CDR3nt: TGTGCCAGCAGCTTTTCAACGGCTAGCTCCTACGAGCAGTACTTC

j_gene: TRBJ1-2
d_gene: TRBD1
v_gene: TRBV4-1
abundance: -
CDR3aa: CASSQDTGVDTF
CDR3nt: TGCGCCAGCAGCCAAGATACAGGGGTGGACACCTTC

j_gene: TRBJ2-1
d_gene: TRBD2
v_gene: TRBV7-2
abundance: -
CDR3aa: CASTLDRGGSYNEQFF
CDR3nt: TGTGCCAGCACCTTAGACCGGGGGGGTTCCTACAATGAGCAGTTCTTC

j_gene: TRBJ1-6
d_gene: TRBD1
v_gene: TRBV7-9
abundance: -
CDR3aa: CASSPGTGSSYNSPLHF
CDR3nt: TGTGCCAGCAGCCCCGGGACAGGGAGCTCCTATAATTCACCCCTCCACTTT

j_gene: TRBJ1-2
d_gene: TRBD1
v_gene: TRBV9
abundance: -
CDR3aa: CASSGWTGEGNHGYTF
CDR3nt: TGTGCCAGCAGCGGTTGGACAGGGGAGGGTAACCATGGCTACACCTTC